Presented here are 29 T cell receptor beta chains from one specimen sequenced in a study of blood T cell repertoires in COVID-19. Measured with immunoSEQ multiplex PCR; TCRdb has only the in-frame clones, and not every one. This table has tens of thousands of clones, roughly 91% appearing once. The sequencing input was peripheral blood. The receptors here all came from a man between 18 and 35 years old with COVID-19, enrolled during active disease.

CDR3 nucleotide sequence: TGTGCCAGCAGCCCTCGGGACAGATTGGCCGGGGAGCTGTTTTTT. Translated: CASSPRDRLAGELFF. This chain uses TRBV4-2 with TRBJ2-2, with 7 bases aligning to TRBD1. The CDR3 has 15 residues. J gave up 6 bases and V 4 bases, and 8 bases lay outside the gene matches. The germline V gene has CDR1 LGHNA and CDR2 YNFKEQ.

V is TRBV11-2 and J is TRBJ2-2, with D possibly being TRBD2 (6 bases). CDR1 and CDR2 (germline): SGHAT, FQNNGV. The CDR3 has 19 residues. The V end was cut by 5 bases, the J end by 0 bases, with 22 bases between. The CDR3 nucleotides are TGTGCCAGCAGCCAATACCCGAGGAGGGCGAGGTCGAACACCGGGGAGCTGTTTTTT. It translates to CASSQYPRRARSNTGELFF.

V and J are TRBV15 and TRBJ2-1; D possibly corresponds to TRBD2 (6 bases). V was pared by 4 bases and J by 2 bases, with 12 bases between. Germline V gene lookup returns CDR1 LNHNV and CDR2 YYDKDF (reference sequence). The CDR3 length is 15 residues. The CDR3 nucleotides are TGTGCCACCAGCATCGGTGCGGGAACCTACAATGAGCAGTTCTTC. As protein: CATSIGAGTYNEQFF. Full variable domain (remainder filled in from reference TRBV15 and TRBJ2-1): DAMVIQNPRYQVTQFGKPVTLSCSQTLNHNVMYWYQQKSSQAPKLLFHYYDKDFNNEADTPDNFQSRRPNTSFCFLDIRSPGLGDTAMYLCATSIGAGTYNEQFFGPGTRLTVL.

Only a few counts were recorded for this clone. This rearrangement joins TRBV7-9 to TRBJ1-2; weak D call: TRBD1 (5 bases). The germline V gene encodes CDR1 SEHNR and CDR2 FQNEAQ (reference sequence). The CDR3 length is 14 residues. Trimming stripped 1 base from V and 6 bases from J, with 12 bases between. The DNA of the CDR3 is TGTGCCAGCAGCTTAGTAGGCAGGGAGGATGGCTACACCTTC. It encodes CASSLVGREDGYTF.

The rearrangement uses TRBV5-4 and TRBJ1-1; no definite D call. V was shortened by 4 bases and J by 1 base, with 11 bases between the two germline ends. CDR3 length: 14 residues. Germline loops: CDR1 SGHNT, CDR2 YYREEE (reference sequence). The CDR3 region is CASSAGTPNTEAFF. CDR3 bases: TGTGCCAGCAGCGCAGGCACCCCGAACACTGAAGCTTTCTTT.

This clone was recorded a few times. Other DNA sequences of this sample code for an identical CDR3. The V gene is TRBV27, the J gene TRBJ1-5; tentative D call: TRBD1 (6 bases). The CDR3 extends over 14 amino acids. The V end was cut by 5 bases, the J end by 2 bases, with 10 bases between. Germline V gene lookup returns CDR1 MNHEY and CDR2 SMNVEV (reference sequence). The DNA for the CDR3 is TGTGCCAGCAGTCTTCGACAGGGCAATCAGCCCCAGCATTTT. This sequence encodes CASSLRQGNQPQHF.

V usage is TRBV11-2 and J usage is TRBJ2-2, with TRBD2 matching 8 bases. This CDR3 comprises 16 residues. With 5 bases clipped from V and 1 base from J, the junction kept 6 bases outside the gene matches. The germline V gene encodes CDR1 SGHAT and CDR2 FQNNGV. The CDR3 DNA follows: TGTGCCAGCAGCCCCCGGACTAGCAGGAACACCGGGGAGCTGTTTTTT. Translated: CASSPRTSRNTGELFF.

The chain joins TRBV6-4 to TRBJ2-2; the match to TRBD2 covers 7 bases. Germline CDR1 is MRHNA and CDR2 is SNTAGT. This CDR3 region has 14 residues. Trimming cost V 2 bases and J 6 bases; bases outside gene matches: 3. The CDR3 spells CASSDTSEAGELFF. The CDR3 region has the DNA TGTGCCAGCAGTGACACTAGCGAGGCCGGGGAGCTGTTTTTT.

Notes on this clone: A junction end diverges from the germline sequence, so it may reflect a read error. The genes are TRBV7-7 and TRBJ2-3; 7 nucleotides line up with TRBD1. The CDR3 contains 13 residues. Germline V CDR1 and CDR2: SSHAT, FNYEAQ (reference sequence). The CDR3 loop reads CASRLTGADTQYF. The CDR3 nucleotides are TGTGCTAGCAGACTCACAGGGGCAGATACGCAGTATTTT. The variable domain in full, completed from reference TRBV7-7 and TRBJ2-3, reads GAGVSQSPRYKVTKRGQDVTLRCDPISSHATLYWYQQALGQGPEFLTYFNYEAQPDKSGLPSDRFSAERPEGSISTLTIQRTEQRDSAMYRCASRLTGADTQYFGPGTRLTVL.

This rearrangement joins TRBV7-9 to TRBJ2-5, with D possibly matching TRBD1 (5 bases). V was pared by 5 bases and J by 5 bases, with 15 bases between. The CDR3 spans 14 residues. CDR1 and CDR2 (germline): SEHNR, FQNEAQ (reference sequence). CDR3 sequence: CASSPIGQAETQYF. The CDR3 DNA follows: TGTGCCAGCAGCCCGATCGGACAAGCTGAGACCCAGTACTTC.

This clone was detected only once. The genes are TRBV12-3 or TRBV12-4 and TRBJ1-2; a possible D gene is TRBD1 (6 bases). The CDR3 length is 13 residues. The ends were cut back, 6 bases at V and 2 bases at J, with 10 bases in the middle. This chain's CDR3 is CASSRDRNYGYTF. As DNA, the CDR3 is TGTGCCAGCAGCCGCGACAGGAACTATGGCTACACCTTC.

The genes are TRBV6-5 and TRBJ2-1; tentatively, D is TRBD2 (6 bases). The CDR3 contains 13 residues. V was trimmed by 7 bases and J by 6 bases, leaving 13 bases between them. CDR1 and CDR2 from the germline V gene are MNHEY and SVGAGI. The CDR3 DNA reads as TGTGCCAGCAACTCTTTCGGGGGCAATGAGCAGTTCTTC. As protein: CASNSFGGNEQFF.

The V call is TRBV6-5, the J call TRBJ2-7, with 14 nucleotides matching TRBD2. This CDR3 has 16 residues. CDR1 is MNHEY and CDR2 is SVGAGI in the germline V gene. J gave up 5 bases and V 0 bases, and 3 bases lay outside the gene matches. In DNA form, the CDR3 reads TGTGCCAGCAGTTACTCGCGACTAGCGGGAGGGAACGAGCAGTACTTC. This translates into CASSYSRLAGGNEQYF.

The chain is built from TRBV27 and TRBJ2-3; TRBD2 agrees at 9 bases. Per germline, CDR1 MNHEY and CDR2 SMNVEV (reference sequence). The CDR3 covers 15 residues. V dropped 5 bases and J dropped 7; count of bases not matched to a gene: 10. CDR3 in amino acids: CASSKPGLAIHTQYF. The CDR3 bases are TGTGCCAGCAGTAAGCCGGGACTAGCAATCCATACGCAGTATTTT.

This clone came up a few times. This chain joins TRBV4-2 and TRBJ2-3, with 8 nucleotides matching TRBD1. CDR3 length: 15 amino acids. CDR1 and CDR2 from the germline V gene are LGHNA and YNFKEQ. The V gene end was trimmed by 3 bases and the J gene end by 3 bases; junction bases not matched to a gene: 5. The CDR3 coding sequence is TGTGCCAGCAGCCAGGCTCAGGGGGCAACAGATACGCAGTATTTT. Protein product: CASSQAQGATDTQYF.

To note about this clone: An end of the junction does not agree with germline; a read error may underlie this. V is TRBV7-7 and J is TRBJ2-7; 10 nucleotides align to TRBD1. This CDR3 has 14 residues. Germline CDR1 and CDR2: SSHAT and FNYEAQ (reference sequence). CDR3 sequence reads: CASSFGQGGHEQYF. CDR3 DNA: TGTGCTAGCAGCTTCGGACAGGGGGGCCACGAGCAGTACTTC.

This chain connects TRBV28 to TRBJ1-2; no firm D call. CDR1 is MDHEN and CDR2 is SYDVKM in the germline V gene. The CDR3 runs 14 residues. Trimming stripped 10 bases from V and 1 base from J, with 16 bases between. CDR3 nucleotides: TGTGCCATAGCCGGGAGCACCTTTAACTATGGCTACACCTTC. Translation gives CAIAGSTFNYGYTF.

The chain joins TRBV24-1 to TRBJ2-1; D is unclear. V lost 0 bases and J 2 bases, leaving 7 bases between the germline ends. Germline V CDR1 and CDR2: KGHDR, SFDVKD. The length of the CDR3 is 15 residues. CDR3 protein: CATSDLRVAYNEQFF. The CDR3 DNA follows: TGTGCCACCAGTGATTTGCGGGTGGCCTACAATGAGCAGTTCTTC.

This sequence joins TRBV19 and TRBJ1-5, with TRBD1 matching 9 bases. The CDR3 loop spans 14 amino acids. After removal of 2 bases from V and 6 bases from J, the junction contained 2 bases not matched to a gene. CDR1 LNHDA and CDR2 SQIVND come from the germline V gene (reference sequence). CDR3 protein: CASSINRGPQPQHF. The CDR3 DNA sequence: TGTGCCAGTAGTATAAACAGGGGGCCTCAGCCCCAGCATTTT.

The chain is built from TRBV10-1 and TRBJ2-1; 7 bases are shared with TRBD1. Per germline, CDR1 WNHNN and CDR2 SYGVQD (reference sequence). The junction had 6 bases not matched to a gene; V was cut back by 5 bases and J by 5 bases. CDR3 length: 14 amino acids. This CDR3 is CASSPGTDNNEQFF. CDR3 bases: TGCGCCAGCAGTCCCGGGACAGACAACAATGAGCAGTTCTTC.

This rearrangement joins TRBV29-1 to TRBJ2-7; tentatively, D is TRBD2 (6 bases). Germline V CDR1 and CDR2: SQVTM, ANQGSEA. Trimming removed 6 bases from V and 0 bases from J, with 12 bases in between. The CDR3 has 13 amino acids. The CDR3 sequence is CSVRGGNSYEQYF. Here the CDR3 DNA reads TGCAGCGTCCGGGGCGGGAACTCCTACGAGCAGTACTTC.

The chain employs TRBV28 and TRBJ1-5; D is possibly TRBD1 (6 bases). The length of the CDR3 is 15 residues. The germline V and J ends were trimmed by 1 base and 3 bases, with 10 bases remaining between them. CDR1 is MDHEN, CDR2 SYDVKM, per germline. CDR3 protein: CASSLYAGANQPQHF. DNA for the CDR3: TGTGCCAGCAGTTTATATGCGGGGGCCAATCAGCCCCAGCATTTT.

The chain joins TRBV12-5 to TRBJ2-3; TRBD2 might be the D (5 bases). Per germline, CDR1 LGHNT and CDR2 FRNRAP. Trimming took off 5 bases at V and 4 bases at J, with 7 bases between the two ends. The CDR3 is 12 amino acids. Here the CDR3 DNA reads TGTGCTAGTGGTCGAGGGCCAGATACGCAGTATTTT. The encoded protein is CASGRGPDTQYF. The full variable domain, with the rest looked up from reference TRBV12-5 and TRBJ2-3, is DARVTQTPRHKVTEMGQEVTMRCQPILGHNTVFWYRQTMMQGLELLAYFRNRAPLDDSGMPKDRFSAEMPDATLATLKIQPSEPRDSAVYFCASGRGPDTQYFGPGTRLTVL.

This chain connects TRBV21-1 to TRBJ2-7; the D call of TRBD1 is as the table states it, not checked on the DNA. TRBV21-1 is described as a pseudogene. The CDR3 covers 15 residues. The CDR3 region has the DNA TGTGCCAGCAGCAAATCGGGACAGGCAACCTACGAGCAGTACTTC. Amino acid sequence: CASSKSGQATYEQYF.

The chain combines TRBV6-5 with TRBJ1-2; D call uncertain. Trimming stripped 1 base from V and 5 bases from J, with 14 bases between. The CDR3 is 15 amino acids. Germline CDR1 and CDR2: MNHEY and SVGAGI. The CDR3 DNA is TGTGCCAGCAGTTACTTGAGCACTTCGAAGTATGGCTACACCTTC. Encoded protein: CASSYLSTSKYGYTF.

The chain employs TRBV5-4 and TRBJ1-1; D is undetermined. With 0 bases removed from V and 4 bases from J, the gap between germline ends came to 13 bases. Per the germline V gene, CDR1 is SGHNT and CDR2 is YYREEE (reference sequence). This CDR3 has 15 amino acids. DNA of the CDR3: TGTGCCAGCAGCTTGGCCGGAGGTTTCGGCACTGAAGCTTTCTTT. Translated, it gives CASSLAGGFGTEAFF.

The chain has TRBV6-4 and TRBJ2-7; D gene ambiguous. CDR1 MRHNA and CDR2 SNTAGT come from the germline V gene. The CDR3 runs 11 residues. CDR3 DNA: TGTCCACCGGGTAACTCCTACGAGCAGTACTTC. Amino acids: CPPGNSYEQYF.

The chain combines TRBV5-4 with TRBJ1-4, with a weak D call TRBD1 (6 bases). Trimming removed 0 bases from V and 6 bases from J, with 12 bases in between. From germline, CDR1 is SGHNT and CDR2 YYREEE (reference sequence). The CDR3 covers 15 residues. This CDR3 reads CASSLGGGADEKLFF. The CDR3 DNA is TGTGCCAGCAGCTTGGGTGGGGGCGCAGATGAAAAACTGTTTTTT.

This sequence joins TRBV7-6 and TRBJ2-1, with 7 bases that match TRBD2. CDR1 SGHVS and CDR2 FNYEAQ come from the germline V gene. Trimming at V came to 2 bases and at J to 9 bases, leaving 1 base not matched to a gene. This CDR3 contains 12 residues. CDR3 residues: CASSLTGGEQFF. CDR3 DNA sequence: TGTGCCAGCAGCTTAACGGGGGGTGAGCAGTTCTTC.